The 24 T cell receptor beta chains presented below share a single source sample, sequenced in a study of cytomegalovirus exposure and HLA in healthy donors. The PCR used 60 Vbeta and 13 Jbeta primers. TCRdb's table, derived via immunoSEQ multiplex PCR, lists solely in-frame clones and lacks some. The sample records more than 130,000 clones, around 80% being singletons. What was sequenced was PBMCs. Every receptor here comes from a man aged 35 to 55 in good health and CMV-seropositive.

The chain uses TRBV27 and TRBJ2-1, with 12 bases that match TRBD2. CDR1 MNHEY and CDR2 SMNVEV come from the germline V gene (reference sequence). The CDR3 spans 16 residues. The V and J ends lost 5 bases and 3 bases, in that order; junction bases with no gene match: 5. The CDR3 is CASSRLAGVNYNEQFF. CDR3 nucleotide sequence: TGTGCCAGCAGTCGACTAGCGGGAGTTAACTACAATGAGCAGTTCTTC.

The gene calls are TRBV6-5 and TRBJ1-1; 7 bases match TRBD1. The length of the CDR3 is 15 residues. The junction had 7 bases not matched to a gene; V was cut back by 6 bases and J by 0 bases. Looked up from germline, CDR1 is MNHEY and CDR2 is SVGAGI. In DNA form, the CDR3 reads TGTGCCAGCAGCCCCTTGGGACAGCTGAACACTGAAGCTTTCTTT. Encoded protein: CASSPLGQLNTEAFF.

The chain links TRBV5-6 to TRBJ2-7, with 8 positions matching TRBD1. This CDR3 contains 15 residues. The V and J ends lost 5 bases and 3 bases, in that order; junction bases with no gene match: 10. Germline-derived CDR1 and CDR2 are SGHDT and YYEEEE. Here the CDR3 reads CASRGTGGPDYEQYF. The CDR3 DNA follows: TGTGCCAGCAGAGGTACAGGGGGTCCGGACTACGAGCAGTACTTC.

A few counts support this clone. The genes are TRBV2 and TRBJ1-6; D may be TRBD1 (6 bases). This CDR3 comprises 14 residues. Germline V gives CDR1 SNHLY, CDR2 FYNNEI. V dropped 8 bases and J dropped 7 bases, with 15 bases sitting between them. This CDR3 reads CASGTLTGNSPLHF. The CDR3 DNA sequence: TGTGCCAGCGGGACCCTAACAGGGAATTCACCCCTCCACTTT.

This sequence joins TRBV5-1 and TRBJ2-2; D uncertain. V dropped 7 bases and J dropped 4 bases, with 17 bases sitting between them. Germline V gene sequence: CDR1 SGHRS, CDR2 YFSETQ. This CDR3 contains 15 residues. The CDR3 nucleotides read TGCGCCAGCGGGTTTAGCTCGCGCGGCACCGGGGAGCTGTTTTTT. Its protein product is CASGFSSRGTGELFF.

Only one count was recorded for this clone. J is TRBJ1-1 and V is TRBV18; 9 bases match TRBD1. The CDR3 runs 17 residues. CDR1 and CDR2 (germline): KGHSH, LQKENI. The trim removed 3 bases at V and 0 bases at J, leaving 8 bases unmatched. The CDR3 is CASSPLRQGGMNTEAFF. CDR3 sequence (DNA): TGTGCCAGCTCACCCCTAAGACAGGGGGGCATGAACACTGAAGCTTTCTTT.

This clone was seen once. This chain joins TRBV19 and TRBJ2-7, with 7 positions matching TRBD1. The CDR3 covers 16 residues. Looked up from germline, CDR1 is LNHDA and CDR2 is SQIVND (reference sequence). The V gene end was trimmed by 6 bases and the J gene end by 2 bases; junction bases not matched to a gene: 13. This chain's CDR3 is CASRYSGQAGTYEQYF. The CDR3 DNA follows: TGTGCCAGTAGGTATTCTGGACAGGCCGGAACCTACGAGCAGTACTTC.

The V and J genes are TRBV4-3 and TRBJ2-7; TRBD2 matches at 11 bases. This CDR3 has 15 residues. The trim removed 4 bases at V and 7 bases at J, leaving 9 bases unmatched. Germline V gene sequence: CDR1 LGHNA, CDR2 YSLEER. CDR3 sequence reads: CASSRALAGEFEQYF. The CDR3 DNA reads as TGCGCCAGCAGCCGAGCACTAGCGGGAGAATTTGAGCAGTACTTC.

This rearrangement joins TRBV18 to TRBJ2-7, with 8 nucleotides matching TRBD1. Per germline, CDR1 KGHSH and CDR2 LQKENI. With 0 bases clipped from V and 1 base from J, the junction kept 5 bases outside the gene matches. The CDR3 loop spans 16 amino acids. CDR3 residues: CASSPPSGTGSYEQYF. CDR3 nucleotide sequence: TGTGCCAGCTCACCACCATCCGGGACAGGATCCTACGAGCAGTACTTC.

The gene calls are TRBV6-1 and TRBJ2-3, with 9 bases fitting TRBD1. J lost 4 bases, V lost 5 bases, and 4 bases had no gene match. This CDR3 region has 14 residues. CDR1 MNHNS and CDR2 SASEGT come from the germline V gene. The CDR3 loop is CASSFGTGPDTQYF. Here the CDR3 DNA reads TGTGCCAGCAGTTTCGGGACAGGGCCAGATACGCAGTATTTT.

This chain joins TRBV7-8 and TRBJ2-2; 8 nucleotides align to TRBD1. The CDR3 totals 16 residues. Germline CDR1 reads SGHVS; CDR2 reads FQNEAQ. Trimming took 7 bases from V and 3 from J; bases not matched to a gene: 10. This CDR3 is CASTLKGQVYTGELFF. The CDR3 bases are TGTGCCAGCACCCTAAAGGGACAGGTGTACACCGGGGAGCTGTTTTTT.

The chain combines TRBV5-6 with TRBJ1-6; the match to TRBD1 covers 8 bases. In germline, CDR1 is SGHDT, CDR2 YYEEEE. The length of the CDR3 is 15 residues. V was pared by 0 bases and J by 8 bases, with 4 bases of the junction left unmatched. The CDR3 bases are TGTGCCAGCAGCTTGGAGACAGGGGCGGATTCACCCCTCCACTTT. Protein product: CASSLETGADSPLHF.

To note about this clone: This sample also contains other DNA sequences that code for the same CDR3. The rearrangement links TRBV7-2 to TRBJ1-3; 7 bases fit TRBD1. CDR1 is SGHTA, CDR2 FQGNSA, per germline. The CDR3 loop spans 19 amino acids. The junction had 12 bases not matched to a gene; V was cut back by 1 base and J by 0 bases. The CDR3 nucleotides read TGTGCCAGCAGCTTAGTACAGAGGGGGCGCGTAGTCTCTGGAAACACCATATATTTT. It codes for CASSLVQRGRVVSGNTIYF.

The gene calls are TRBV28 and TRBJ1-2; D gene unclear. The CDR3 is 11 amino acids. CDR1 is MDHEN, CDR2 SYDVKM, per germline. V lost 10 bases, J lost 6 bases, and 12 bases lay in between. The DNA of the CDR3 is TGTGCCACTCCCTCTCGGGATGGCTACACCTTC. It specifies CATPSRDGYTF.

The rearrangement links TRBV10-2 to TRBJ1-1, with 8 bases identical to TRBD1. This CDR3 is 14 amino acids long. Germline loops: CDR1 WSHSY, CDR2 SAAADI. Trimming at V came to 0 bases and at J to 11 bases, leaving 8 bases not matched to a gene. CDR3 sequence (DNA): TGCGCCAGCAGTGAGTCAGGGACAGGCGGGCTCGCTTTCTTT. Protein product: CASSESGTGGLAFF.

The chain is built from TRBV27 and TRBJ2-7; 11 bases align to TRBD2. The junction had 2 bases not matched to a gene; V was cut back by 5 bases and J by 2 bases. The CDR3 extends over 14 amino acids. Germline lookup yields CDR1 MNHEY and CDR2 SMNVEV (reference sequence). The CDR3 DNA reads TGTGCCAGCAGTATGGGACTAGCGGCCTACGAGCAGTACTTC. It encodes CASSMGLAAYEQYF.

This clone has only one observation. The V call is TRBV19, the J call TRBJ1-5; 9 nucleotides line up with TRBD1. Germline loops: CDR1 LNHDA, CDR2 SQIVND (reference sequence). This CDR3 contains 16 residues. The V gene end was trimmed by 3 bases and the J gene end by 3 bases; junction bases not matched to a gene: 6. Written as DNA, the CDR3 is TGTGCCAGTAGTATCGGACAGGGGAGGAACAATCAGCCCCAGCATTTT. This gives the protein CASSIGQGRNNQPQHF.

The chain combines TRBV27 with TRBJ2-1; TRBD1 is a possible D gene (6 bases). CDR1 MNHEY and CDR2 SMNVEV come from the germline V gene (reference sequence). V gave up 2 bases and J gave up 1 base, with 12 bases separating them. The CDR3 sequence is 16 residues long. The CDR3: CASSLVGGRSYNEQFF. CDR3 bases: TGTGCCAGCAGTTTAGTAGGGGGTCGGTCCTACAATGAGCAGTTCTTC.

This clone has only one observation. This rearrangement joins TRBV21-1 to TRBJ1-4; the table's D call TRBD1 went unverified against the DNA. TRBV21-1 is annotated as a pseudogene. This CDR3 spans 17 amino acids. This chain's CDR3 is CASKSGQVSSTNEKLFF. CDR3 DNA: TGTGCCAGCAAATCTGGACAGGTCTCTTCAACTAATGAAAAACTGTTTTTT.

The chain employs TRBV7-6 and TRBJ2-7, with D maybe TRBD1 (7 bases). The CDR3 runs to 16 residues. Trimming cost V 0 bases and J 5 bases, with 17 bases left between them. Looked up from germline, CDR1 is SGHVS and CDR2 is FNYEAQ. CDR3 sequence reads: CASSLAPTQGGNEQYF. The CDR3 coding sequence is TGTGCCAGCAGCTTAGCCCCCACTCAGGGGGGAAACGAGCAGTACTTC.

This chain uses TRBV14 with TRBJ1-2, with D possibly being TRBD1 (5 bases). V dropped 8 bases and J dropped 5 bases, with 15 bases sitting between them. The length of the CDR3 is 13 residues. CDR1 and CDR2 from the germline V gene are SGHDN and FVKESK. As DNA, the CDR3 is TGTGCCAGCTCAGGGCTAGTGGTGTATGGCTACACCTTC. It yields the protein CASSGLVVYGYTF.

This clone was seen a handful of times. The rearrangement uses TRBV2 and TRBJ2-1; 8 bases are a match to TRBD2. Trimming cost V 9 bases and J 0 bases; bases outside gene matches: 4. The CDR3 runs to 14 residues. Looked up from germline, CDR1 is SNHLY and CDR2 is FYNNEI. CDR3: CASTSGGSYNEQFF. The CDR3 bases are TGTGCCAGTACTAGCGGAGGCTCCTACAATGAGCAGTTCTTC.

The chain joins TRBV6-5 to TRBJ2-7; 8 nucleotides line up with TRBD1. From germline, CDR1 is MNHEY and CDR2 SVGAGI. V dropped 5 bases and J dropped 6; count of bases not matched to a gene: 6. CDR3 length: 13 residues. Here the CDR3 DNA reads TGTGCCAGCAGTACGCGGACAGGGCGCGAGCAGTACTTC. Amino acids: CASSTRTGREQYF.

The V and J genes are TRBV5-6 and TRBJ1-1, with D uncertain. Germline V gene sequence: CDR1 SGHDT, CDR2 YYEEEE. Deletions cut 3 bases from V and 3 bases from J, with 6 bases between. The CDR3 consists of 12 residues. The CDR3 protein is CASSWRDTEAFF. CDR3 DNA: TGTGCCAGCAGCTGGAGGGACACTGAAGCTTTCTTT.